This TCR beta chain was captured by sequencing in a study of T cells in Graves' hyperthyroidism and ophthalmopathy. Overall study results and limits: In simple terms, a model built on 13 V-J features told ophthalmopathy apart from stable hyperthyroidism.

Many counts were recorded for this clonotype. Its antigen is not known. Germline CDR1 WSHSY, CDR2 SAAADI. The CDR3 loop spans 14 amino acids. The J segment lost 2 bases and the V segment lost 4 bases, leaving 5 bases of the junction unmatched. Template material for amplifying TCR beta CDR3 regions consisted of RNA transcripts. Researchers ran a first-round RT-PCR on the TCR CDR3 using the HTBI primer set. TCRdb called the multiplex PCR reads again in MiXCR, with one record for every CDR3 protein. The profile shows around 340,000 distinct CDR3 sequences, over 15% of them singletons. The material sequenced was blood. The clonotype was recovered from a woman aged 35 to 49 with Graves' ophthalmopathy. The V and J genes are TRBV10-2 and TRBJ2-7; 7 bases fit TRBD2. CDR3 bases: TGCGCCAGCAGTGTGGAGCGGGAAACCTACGAGCAGTACTTC. Its translation: CASSVERETYEQYF.